This T cell receptor beta chain stems from a study of beta chain features in type 1 diabetes. Findings and caveats of the study: A moderate, significant TCRB CDR3 shortening appeared in type 1 diabetes across four CD4+ subsets. Small HLA sub-analyses could not settle whether HLA shapes TCRB rearrangement. Cells carrying high TCR expression could end up over-represented when cDNA is sequenced.

The entirety of the isolated RNA underwent reverse transcription, so expressed TCRB transcripts were sequenced. Only in-frame clones appear in the TCRdb table, and some are missing; sequencing was by immunoSEQ multiplex PCR. The top ten hold roughly 0.035% of the sample, which has under 450,000 clones, approximately 14% seen once. Only a few counts were recorded for this clone. Its target is unknown. Sequenced input: naive CD4+ T cells from blood. The receptor was isolated from a man aged 25 to 45 in good health.

CDR3 residues: CASSARNTGELFF. The CDR3, as DNA: TGTGCCAGCAGCGCCCGGAACACCGGGGAGCTGTTTTTT. The chain carries TRBV7-9 and TRBJ2-2; D gene unclear. The germline gives CDR1 SEHNR, CDR2 FQNEAQ (reference sequence). There are 13 residues in the CDR3. Trimming removed 5 bases from V and 1 base from J, with 5 bases in between.